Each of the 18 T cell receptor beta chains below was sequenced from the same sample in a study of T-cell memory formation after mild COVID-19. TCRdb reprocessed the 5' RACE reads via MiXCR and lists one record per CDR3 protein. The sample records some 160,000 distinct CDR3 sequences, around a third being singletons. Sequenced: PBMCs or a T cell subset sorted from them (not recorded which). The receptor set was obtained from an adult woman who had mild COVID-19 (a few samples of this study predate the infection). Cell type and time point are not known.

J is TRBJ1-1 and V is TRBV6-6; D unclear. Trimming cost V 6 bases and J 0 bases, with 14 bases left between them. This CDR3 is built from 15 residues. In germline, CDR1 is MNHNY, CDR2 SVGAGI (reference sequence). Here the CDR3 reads CASSQSRRMNTEAFF. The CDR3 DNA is TGTGCCAGCAGCCAATCACGGAGGATGAACACTGAAGCTTTCTTT.

CDR3 sequence reads: CAWTLGADTQYF. DNA for the CDR3: TGTGCCTGGACCCTCGGGGCAGATACGCAGTATTTT. The chain links TRBV30 to TRBJ2-3, with D possibly TRBD2 on 5 matching bases. V was cut by 4 bases and J by 4 bases, with 9 bases left in between. Per germline, CDR1 GTSNPN and CDR2 SVGIG (reference sequence). This CDR3 has 12 amino acids.

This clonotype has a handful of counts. CDR3 sequence (DNA): TGTGCCAGCAGCTCCATGACTAGCACAGATACGCAGTATTTT. It translates to CASSSMTSTDTQYF. This chain uses TRBV7-9 with TRBJ2-3; D gene ambiguous. Trimming removed 4 bases from V and 0 bases from J, with 8 bases in between. Germline V CDR1 and CDR2: SEHNR, FQNEAQ (reference sequence). The CDR3 consists of 14 residues.

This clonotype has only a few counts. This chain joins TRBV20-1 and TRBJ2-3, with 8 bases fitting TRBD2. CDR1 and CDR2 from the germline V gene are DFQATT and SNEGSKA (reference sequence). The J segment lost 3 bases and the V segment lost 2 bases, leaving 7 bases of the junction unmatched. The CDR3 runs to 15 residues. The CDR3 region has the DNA TGCAGTGCTAGAACTAGCGGAGGAATGACAGATACGCAGTATTTT. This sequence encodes CSARTSGGMTDTQYF.

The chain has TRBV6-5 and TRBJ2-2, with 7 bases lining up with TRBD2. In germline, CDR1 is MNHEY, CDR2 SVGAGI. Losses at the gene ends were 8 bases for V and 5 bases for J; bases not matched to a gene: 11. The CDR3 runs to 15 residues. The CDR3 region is CASLDGGSPTGELFF. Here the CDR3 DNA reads TGTGCCAGCCTGGACGGCGGGAGCCCGACCGGGGAGCTGTTTTTT.

CDR3: CSAGDRDLSNYGYTF. The CDR3 DNA is TGCAGTGCTGGGGACAGAGACCTCTCTAACTATGGCTACACCTTC. This chain links TRBV20-1 with TRBJ1-2; 7 positions agree with TRBD1. The length of the CDR3 is 15 residues. CDR1 and CDR2 (germline): DFQATT, SNEGSKA (reference sequence). Trimming removed 5 bases from V and 0 bases from J; junction bases left unmatched: 9.

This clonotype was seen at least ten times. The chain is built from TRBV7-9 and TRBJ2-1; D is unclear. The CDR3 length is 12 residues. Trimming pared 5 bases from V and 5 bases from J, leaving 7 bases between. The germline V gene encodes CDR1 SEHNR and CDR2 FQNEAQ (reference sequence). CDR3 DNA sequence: TGTGCCAGCAGCCAGGATCACAATGAGCAGTTCTTC. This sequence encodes CASSQDHNEQFF. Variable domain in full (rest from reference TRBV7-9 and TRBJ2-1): DTGVSQNPRHKITKRGQNVTFRCDPISEHNRLYWYRQTLGQGPEFLTYFQNEAQLEKSRLLSDRFSAERPKGSFSTLEIQRTEQGDSAMYLCASSQDHNEQFFGPGTRLTVL.

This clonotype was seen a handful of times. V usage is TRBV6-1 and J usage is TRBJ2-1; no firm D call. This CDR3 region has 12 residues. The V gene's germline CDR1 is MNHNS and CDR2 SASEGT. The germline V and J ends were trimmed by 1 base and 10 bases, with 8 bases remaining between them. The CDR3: CASSEGWREQFF. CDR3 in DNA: TGTGCCAGCAGTGAAGGCTGGCGGGAGCAGTTCTTC.

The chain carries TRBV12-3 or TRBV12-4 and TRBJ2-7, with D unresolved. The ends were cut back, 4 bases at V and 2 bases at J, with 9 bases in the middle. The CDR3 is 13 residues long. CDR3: CASSSESTYEQYF. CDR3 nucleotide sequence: TGTGCCAGCAGTTCAGAGTCAACCTACGAGCAGTACTTC.

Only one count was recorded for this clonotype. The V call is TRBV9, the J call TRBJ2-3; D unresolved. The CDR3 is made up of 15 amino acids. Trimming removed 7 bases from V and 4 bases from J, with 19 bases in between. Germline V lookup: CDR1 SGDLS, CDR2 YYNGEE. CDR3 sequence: CASAPNPTDSDTQYF. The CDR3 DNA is TGTGCCAGCGCGCCCAACCCGACTGATTCAGATACGCAGTATTTT.

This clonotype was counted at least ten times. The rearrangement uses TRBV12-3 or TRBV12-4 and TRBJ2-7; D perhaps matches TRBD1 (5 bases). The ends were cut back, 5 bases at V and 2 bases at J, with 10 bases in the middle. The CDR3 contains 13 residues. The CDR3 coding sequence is TGTGCCAGCAGTGGGGCGTCGGCCTACGAGCAGTACTTC. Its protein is CASSGASAYEQYF.

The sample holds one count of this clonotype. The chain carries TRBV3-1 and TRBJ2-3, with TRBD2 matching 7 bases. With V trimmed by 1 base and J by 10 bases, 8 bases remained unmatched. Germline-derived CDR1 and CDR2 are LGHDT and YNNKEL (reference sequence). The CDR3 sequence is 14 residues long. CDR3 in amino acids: CASSQAGGGLAQYF. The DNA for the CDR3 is TGTGCCAGCAGCCAAGCGGGAGGAGGCCTGGCGCAGTATTTT.

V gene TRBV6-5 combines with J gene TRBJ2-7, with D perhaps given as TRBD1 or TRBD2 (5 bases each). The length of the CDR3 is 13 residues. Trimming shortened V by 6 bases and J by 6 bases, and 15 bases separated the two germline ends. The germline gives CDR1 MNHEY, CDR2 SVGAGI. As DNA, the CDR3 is TGTGCCAGCAGGGGGACCCCTCGGCGCGAGCAGTACTTC. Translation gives CASRGTPRREQYF.

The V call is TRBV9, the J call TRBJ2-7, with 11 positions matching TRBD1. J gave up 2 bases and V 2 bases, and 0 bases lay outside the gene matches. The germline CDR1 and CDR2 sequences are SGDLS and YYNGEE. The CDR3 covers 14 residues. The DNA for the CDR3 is TGTGCCAGCAGCGTGGGACAGGGGGCCTACGAGCAGTACTTC. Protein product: CASSVGQGAYEQYF.

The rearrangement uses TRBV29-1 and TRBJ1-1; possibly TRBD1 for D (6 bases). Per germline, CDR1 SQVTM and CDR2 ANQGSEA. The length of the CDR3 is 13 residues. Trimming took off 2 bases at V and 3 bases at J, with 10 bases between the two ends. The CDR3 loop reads CSVETGRDTEAFF. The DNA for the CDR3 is TGCAGCGTTGAAACAGGGAGAGACACTGAAGCTTTCTTT.

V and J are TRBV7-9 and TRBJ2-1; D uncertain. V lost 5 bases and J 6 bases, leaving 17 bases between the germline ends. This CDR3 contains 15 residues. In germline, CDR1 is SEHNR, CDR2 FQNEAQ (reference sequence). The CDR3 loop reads CASSHSLGPSNEQFF. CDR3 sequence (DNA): TGTGCCAGCAGCCATTCCCTAGGGCCTAGCAATGAGCAGTTCTTC.

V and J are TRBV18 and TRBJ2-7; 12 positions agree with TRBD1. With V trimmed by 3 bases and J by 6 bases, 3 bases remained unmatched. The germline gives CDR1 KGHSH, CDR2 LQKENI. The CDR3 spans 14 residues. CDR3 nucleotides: TGTGCCAGCTCACCCGGGACAGGGGGCGGCGAGCAGTACTTC. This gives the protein CASSPGTGGGEQYF.

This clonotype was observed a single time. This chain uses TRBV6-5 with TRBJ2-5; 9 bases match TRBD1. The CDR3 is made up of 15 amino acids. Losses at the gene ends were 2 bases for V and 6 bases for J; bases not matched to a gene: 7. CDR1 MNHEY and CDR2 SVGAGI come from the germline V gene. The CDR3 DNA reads TGTGCCAGCAGTTACGGCACAGGGGGCTTAAAGACCCAGTACTTC. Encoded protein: CASSYGTGGLKTQYF.